Each of the 6 T cell receptor beta chains below was sequenced from the same sample in a study of blood T cell repertoires in COVID-19. The method was immunoSEQ multiplex PCR; TCRdb's version includes in-frame clones alone and lacks a portion of them. The sample yields about 42,000 clones, nearly 90% seen once. The material sequenced was peripheral blood. Receptors originate from a man aged 50 or older with active COVID-19.

The V and J genes are TRBV6-5 and TRBJ1-1; D gene ambiguous. CDR3 length equals 11 residues. The ends were cut back, 2 bases at V and 11 bases at J, with 9 bases in the middle. Per germline, CDR1 MNHEY and CDR2 SVGAGI. The CDR3 coding sequence is TGTGCCAGCAGTTACCTGGGGAGGGCTTTCTTT. Its translation: CASSYLGRAFF.

The J gene is TRBJ1-1, the V gene TRBV6-5; 7 nucleotides align to TRBD1. J lost 3 bases, V lost 6 bases, and 10 bases had no gene match. The CDR3 consists of 15 residues. The germline gives CDR1 MNHEY, CDR2 SVGAGI. CDR3 nucleotides: TGTGCCAGCAGCGGAGGGACAGCCCTGGACACTGAAGCTTTCTTT. Protein product: CASSGGTALDTEAFF.

The chain recombines TRBV4-1 with TRBJ1-3, with D uncertain. V lost 2 bases, J lost 1 base, and 6 bases lay in between. CDR3 length: 14 amino acids. The V gene's germline CDR1 is MGHRA and CDR2 YSYEKL. In DNA form, the CDR3 reads TGCGCCAGCAGCCAACCGGGGTCTGGAAACACCATATATTTT. This translates into CASSQPGSGNTIYF.

V is TRBV6-6 and J is TRBJ1-3; a weak D match, TRBD1 (6 bases). Germline-derived CDR1 and CDR2 are MNHNY and SVGAGI (reference sequence). The ends were cut back, 7 bases at V and 3 bases at J, with 10 bases in the middle. The CDR3 runs 13 residues. The CDR3 DNA is TGTGCCAGCAACGAAGGGGGTGGAAACACCATATATTTT. It is translated as CASNEGGGNTIYF.

The chain recombines TRBV27 with TRBJ2-7; 7 nucleotides align to TRBD1. V gave up 1 base and J gave up 6 bases; unmatched junction bases: 9. The CDR3 is made up of 15 amino acids. Per the germline V gene, CDR1 is MNHEY and CDR2 is SMNVEV (reference sequence). The CDR3: CASSLFGTAVFEQYF. The CDR3 DNA follows: TGTGCCAGCAGTTTATTCGGGACAGCCGTATTCGAGCAGTACTTC.

A note on this clone: The sample holds other DNA sequences that translate to the same CDR3. The chain couples TRBV3-1 (or the pseudogene TRBV3-2) to TRBJ2-5; D is unclear. CDR1 is LGHDT, CDR2 YNNKEL, per germline (reference sequence). Trimming removed 4 bases at V and 5 bases at J, with 8 bases between. This CDR3 spans 12 amino acids. CDR3 amino acids: CASSRAKETQYF. The CDR3 DNA follows: TGTGCCAGCAGCCGGGCTAAGGAGACCCAGTACTTC.